This T cell receptor (beta chain) was captured in a study of blood T cell repertoires in COVID-19. This clone was found once. Methods used by the authors: From reference gene primer amplification, estimates of nucleated cell counts were derived. Using immunoSEQ multiplex PCR, the repertoire was profiled, and TCRdb retains in-frame clones only, with some absent. V and J calls and clone size are given by that table; D and trimming were obtained from the DNA. The sample has a few hundred thousand clones, around 84% seen once. The CDR3 is 16 amino acids. V shed 7 bases, J shed 2 bases, and the junction held 11 bases outside the gene matches. Germline lookup yields CDR1 LNHDA and CDR2 SQIVND (reference sequence).

J is TRBJ1-1 and V is TRBV19, with 9 positions matching TRBD1. The sample consisted of PBMCs or T cells enriched from blood (not recorded which). This clonotype was sampled from a man aged 40-50 years who had recovered from COVID-19. The CDR3 DNA reads as TGTGCCAGTATACTTATTCACAGGGGGCGTAACACTGAAGCTTTCTTT. Translating gives CASILIHRGRNTEAFF.